Below, 30 T cell receptor beta chains from the same sample are listed, as sequenced in a study of OX40 agonist ivuxolimab in advanced cancers. Libraries were prepared by immunoSEQ multiplex PCR; TCRdb keeps only in-frame clonotypes and omits some of them. The sample carries some 84,000 clones, 80% to 90% recorded once. The starting material was CD4+ or CD8+ T cells sorted from blood, obtained in a trial of the OX40 agonist ivuxolimab. These receptors were taken from an adult with an advanced solid tumor such as melanoma, head and neck, liver or kidney cancer.

This CDR3 is CASRLGTGDWETQYF. The CDR3 bases are TGTGCCAGCAGACTTGGGACAGGGGATTGGGAGACCCAGTACTTC. The chain couples TRBV6-1 to TRBJ2-5; TRBD1 matches at 10 bases. This CDR3 has 15 residues. J lost 5 bases, V lost 6 bases, and 9 bases had no gene match. Germline CDR1 and CDR2: MNHNS and SASEGT.

This clone was seen only once. This chain uses TRBV10-3 with TRBJ2-3, with D possibly TRBD1 on 5 matching bases. V was shortened by 4 bases and J by 2 bases, with 16 bases between the two germline ends. CDR1 is ENHRY and CDR2 is SYGVKD in the germline V gene. This CDR3 comprises 16 residues. The chain's CDR3 is CAISGSKQANTDTQYF. The CDR3 region has the DNA TGTGCCATCAGTGGATCAAAACAGGCAAACACAGATACGCAGTATTTT.

This clone occurred once. The chain uses TRBV27 and TRBJ1-2, with no clear D. V was cut by 7 bases and J by 0 bases, with 12 bases left in between. This CDR3 comprises 14 residues. In germline, CDR1 is MNHEY, CDR2 SMNVEV (reference sequence). CDR3 region: CASKGSLANYGYTF. In DNA, the CDR3 is TGTGCCAGCAAGGGCAGCTTAGCTAACTATGGCTACACCTTC.

The chain employs TRBV18 and TRBJ2-3, with D tentatively TRBD2 (6 bases). Trimming took 2 bases from V and 5 from J, leaving 8 bases between them. The CDR3 is made up of 13 amino acids. The germline V gene encodes CDR1 KGHSH and CDR2 LQKENI. CDR3 nucleotide sequence: TGTGCCAGCTCACCAACTAGCTTAGATACGCAGTATTTT. It is translated as CASSPTSLDTQYF.

V usage is TRBV6-4 and J usage is TRBJ2-3, with TRBD2 matching over 12 bases. With 7 bases clipped from V and 3 bases from J, the junction kept 5 bases outside the gene matches. Germline-derived CDR1 and CDR2 are MRHNA and SNTAGT. The length of the CDR3 is 15 residues. The DNA of the CDR3 is TGTGCCAGCACCAGACTAGCGGGAGAGACAGATACGCAGTATTTT. Amino acids: CASTRLAGETDTQYF.

The chain carries TRBV12-2 and TRBJ2-5; the listed D gene, TRBD1, was not tested against the DNA. TRBV12-2 is listed as a pseudogene. The CDR3 covers 18 residues. The CDR3 DNA is TGTGCAAGTCGCTTAAATTTAGGTGGCAGGGGGTTTCAAGAGACCCAGTACTTC. Its protein is CASRLNLGGRGFQETQYF.

This clone was recorded once. V gene TRBV19 combines with J gene TRBJ2-3, with 14 bases that match TRBD2. CDR1 is LNHDA, CDR2 SQIVND, per germline (reference sequence). This CDR3 is built from 19 residues. J lost 4 bases, V lost 6 bases, and 15 bases had no gene match. In nucleotides, the CDR3 is TGTGCCAGTAGCCCTGGGACTAGCGGGAGAATAGGGGGCTCAGATACGCAGTATTTT. Translation: CASSPGTSGRIGGSDTQYF.

The chain joins TRBV2 to TRBJ2-1; possible D gene TRBD1, 5 bases. V was pared by 11 bases and J by 0 bases, with 14 bases between. The CDR3 has 14 residues. Germline-derived CDR1 and CDR2 are SNHLY and FYNNEI. CDR3 nucleotides: TGTGCCTCGCAGCAGGGCCGCTCCTACAATGAGCAGTTCTTC. Its translation: CASQQGRSYNEQFF.

This chain connects TRBV4-2 to TRBJ1-2, with D hard to call. The CDR3 is 13 amino acids. V shed 2 bases and J shed 2 bases, with 6 bases lying between them. Germline CDR1 is LGHNA and CDR2 is YNFKEQ. Written as DNA, the CDR3 is TGTGCCAGCAGCCAACAGCCCAACTATGGCTACACCTTC. This encodes CASSQQPNYGYTF.

J is TRBJ2-7 and V is TRBV7-8; the D is unclear. V lost 0 bases to trimming and J lost 3 bases, with 6 bases between them. Looked up from germline, CDR1 is SGHVS and CDR2 is FQNEAQ. The CDR3 length is 13 residues. CDR3 sequence reads: CASSLARNYEQYV. The CDR3 bases are TGTGCCAGCAGCTTAGCTAGGAACTACGAGCAGTACGTC.

V and J are TRBV10-3 and TRBJ2-2; no definite D call. The CDR3 is made up of 13 amino acids. The germline V gene has CDR1 ENHRY and CDR2 SYGVKD. Deletions cut 2 bases from V and 8 bases from J, with 9 bases between. The chain's CDR3 is CAISEGRQGELFF. CDR3 nucleotides: TGTGCCATCAGTGAGGGACGTCAAGGGGAGCTGTTTTTT.

V gene TRBV9 combines with J gene TRBJ1-2, with D perhaps matching TRBD1 (6 bases). Germline values: CDR1 SGDLS, CDR2 YYNGEE. Trimming took off 3 bases at V and 4 bases at J, with 16 bases between the two ends. The CDR3 is 15 residues long. The CDR3: CASSEGTTQLYGYTF. For the CDR3, the DNA is TGTGCCAGCAGCGAAGGGACAACCCAGCTCTATGGCTACACCTTC.

The chain is built from TRBV5-1 and TRBJ2-5; D is perhaps TRBD1 (6 bases). Looked up from germline, CDR1 is SGHRS and CDR2 is YFSETQ. Trimming removed 6 bases from V and 4 bases from J, with 13 bases in between. The CDR3 is 13 amino acids. CDR3 amino acids: CASNPGDRETQYF. CDR3 nucleotides: TGCGCCAGCAACCCAGGGGATCGAGAGACCCAGTACTTC.

This chain connects TRBV19 to TRBJ1-5; maybe TRBD1 (6 bases). V gave up 2 bases and J gave up 5 bases, with 28 bases separating them. The CDR3 is 20 residues long. Germline-derived CDR1 and CDR2 are LNHDA and SQIVND (reference sequence). The CDR3 sequence: CASSINVPGGRLHPHQPQHF. The CDR3 coding sequence is TGTGCCAGTAGTATAAACGTCCCGGGGGGCCGCCTCCATCCTCATCAGCCCCAGCATTTT.

CDR3 coding DNA: TGTGCCAGCAGCTTTTTAAATGAAAAACTGTTTTTT. Encoded protein: CASSFLNEKLFF. The V call is TRBV7-6, the J call TRBJ1-4; no definite D call. There are 12 residues in the CDR3. Trimming pared 3 bases from V and 5 bases from J, leaving 4 bases between. Germline assignment: CDR1 SGHVS and CDR2 FNYEAQ.

The V gene is TRBV6-5, the J gene TRBJ2-5, with D perhaps matching TRBD2 (6 bases). The length of the CDR3 is 14 residues. The V end lost 7 bases, the J end lost 4 bases, and 16 bases lay between the germline ends. Germline CDR1 and CDR2: MNHEY and SVGAGI. The CDR3 DNA is TGTGCCAGCACCATAGGGCAGGGAGGAGAGACCCAGTACTTC. It encodes CASTIGQGGETQYF.

This chain uses TRBV14 with TRBJ2-2, with TRBD1 matching 10 bases. Trimming at V came to 0 bases and at J to 2 bases, leaving 3 bases not matched to a gene. CDR1 and CDR2 (germline): SGHDN, FVKESK. The CDR3 sequence is 17 residues long. This CDR3 reads CASSQDGQGGNTGELFF. The CDR3 region has the DNA TGTGCCAGCAGCCAAGATGGACAGGGGGGAAACACCGGGGAGCTGTTTTTT.

The rearrangement links TRBV11-2 to TRBJ2-3, with a weak D call TRBD2 (7 bases). Per the germline V gene, CDR1 is SGHAT and CDR2 is FQNNGV. The CDR3 has 11 residues. Trimming left V 1 base short and J 14 bases short, with 10 bases between. In DNA, the CDR3 is TGTGCCAGCAGCTTAGCGGGGGGCGGGTATTTT. Its protein product is CASSLAGGGYF.

V is TRBV29-1 and J is TRBJ2-2; 9 nucleotides line up with TRBD1. Germline-derived CDR1 and CDR2 are SQVTM and ANQGSEA. The V gene end was trimmed by 5 bases and the J gene end by 0 bases; junction bases not matched to a gene: 4. This CDR3 comprises 15 residues. The DNA of the CDR3 is TGCAGCGTTTACAGGGGGCCCTCGAACACCGGGGAGCTGTTTTTT. This encodes CSVYRGPSNTGELFF.

The chain is built from TRBV11-2 and TRBJ1-1; D is ambiguous. The CDR3 loop spans 14 amino acids. V gave up 6 bases and J gave up 1 base, with 12 bases separating them. Germline V gives CDR1 SGHAT, CDR2 FQNNGV. CDR3 protein: CASSILTGNTEAFF. CDR3 bases: TGTGCCAGCAGTATCCTCACCGGGAACACTGAAGCTTTCTTT.

V usage is TRBV11-3 and J usage is TRBJ2-2; the match to TRBD1 covers 7 bases. The germline CDR1 and CDR2 sequences are SGHNT and YENEEA. This CDR3 is 18 amino acids long. Losses at the gene ends were 2 bases for V and 7 bases for J; bases not matched to a gene: 16. The CDR3 DNA reads TGTGCCAGCAGCTTAAGTAGTACTGACAGGGTTGCTGGCGGGGAGCTGTTTTTT. This encodes CASSLSSTDRVAGGELFF.

The count of this clone is one. The chain employs TRBV2 and TRBJ1-1; D is perhaps TRBD1 (5 bases). The V end lost 3 bases, the J end lost 11 bases, and 13 bases lay between the germline ends. CDR1 and CDR2 (germline): SNHLY, FYNNEI. This CDR3 region has 12 residues. DNA for the CDR3: TGTGCCAGCAGTGAGGGGGGAATGTGGGCTTTCTTT. It is translated as CASSEGGMWAFF.

The gene calls are TRBV9 and TRBJ2-2, with D hard to call. The CDR3 sequence is 15 residues long. V lost 0 bases, J lost 6 bases, and 12 bases lay in between. From germline, CDR1 is SGDLS and CDR2 YYNGEE. CDR3: CASSVEAEPAGELFF. DNA for the CDR3: TGTGCCAGCAGCGTAGAGGCGGAGCCGGCCGGGGAGCTGTTTTTT.

V and J are TRBV28 and TRBJ2-2; either TRBD1 or TRBD2 may fit D (5 bases each). This CDR3 is 15 amino acids long. The germline V gene has CDR1 MDHEN and CDR2 SYDVKM. With 6 bases removed from V and 3 bases from J, the gap between germline ends came to 14 bases. This CDR3 is CASRPRDGYTGELFF. The CDR3 DNA reads TGTGCCAGCAGACCCCGGGACGGATACACCGGGGAGCTGTTTTTT.

The genes are TRBV20-1 and TRBJ1-2, with 7 bases matching TRBD1. CDR1 is DFQATT and CDR2 is SNEGSKA in the germline V gene (reference sequence). The V gene end was trimmed by 5 bases and the J gene end by 8 bases; junction bases not matched to a gene: 2. The CDR3 has 10 residues. The CDR3 nucleotides read TGCAGTGCTTACAGGGGAGGCTACACCTTC. As protein: CSAYRGGYTF.

V is TRBV28 and J is TRBJ2-3; 7 positions agree with TRBD2. The V segment lost 5 bases and the J segment 5 bases; nucleotides outside the gene matches: 7. There are 14 residues in the CDR3. Germline V gives CDR1 MDHEN, CDR2 SYDVKM. The CDR3 loop is CASSTGTTIDTQYF. The CDR3 DNA follows: TGTGCCAGCAGTACCGGGACTACCATAGATACGCAGTATTTT.

The rearrangement joins TRBV4-1 to TRBJ2-5; 12 bases are a match to TRBD2. The trim removed 4 bases at V and 3 bases at J, leaving 9 bases unmatched. Germline CDR1 MGHRA, CDR2 YSYEKL. The CDR3 has 17 residues. CDR3 amino acids: CASSRRTSGENEETQYF. DNA of the CDR3: TGCGCCAGCAGCCGGCGGACTAGCGGGGAAAACGAAGAGACCCAGTACTTC.

The chain couples TRBV6-5 to TRBJ1-1; D is unclear. The CDR3 contains 16 residues. The V gene lost 0 bases and the J gene lost 4 bases, with 15 bases spanning the gap. Germline CDR1 and CDR2: MNHEY and SVGAGI. CDR3 DNA: TGTGCCAGCAGTTACTCGTCGGCTCAGTTCCGCACTGAAGCTTTCTTT. It yields the protein CASSYSSAQFRTEAFF.

This chain links TRBV27 with TRBJ2-1, with TRBD2 matching 7 bases. Germline CDR1 reads MNHEY; CDR2 reads SMNVEV (reference sequence). There are 17 residues in the CDR3. Losses at the gene ends were 5 bases for V and 7 bases for J; bases not matched to a gene: 17. CDR3 nucleotides: TGTGCCAGCAGTCCCACCAATAGCCAAACCGGGGGGAATGAGCAGTTCTTC. Amino acids: CASSPTNSQTGGNEQFF.

The V call is TRBV29-1, the J call TRBJ2-6, with D hard to call. Germline CDR1 reads SQVTM; CDR2 reads ANQGSEA. The CDR3 totals 15 residues. Between the trimmed V and J ends, which lost 6 bases and 0 bases, there was a span of 12 bases. The CDR3 DNA reads TGCAGCGTATTCGACGGATACTCTGGGGCCAACGTCCTGACTTTC. Residues: CSVFDGYSGANVLTF.